This paragraph covers one T cell receptor beta chain sequence. Its antigen remains unknown. This sample was taken from a study of T cell responses to AZD1222 COVID-19 vaccine. Findings and limits, study-wide: The donor cohort was predominantly white British with a female majority, and clonal diversity may have been underestimated.

Measured with immunoSEQ multiplex PCR; TCRdb has only the in-frame clones, and not every one. Of over 70,000 clones listed, approximately 89% are singletons. There are 20 residues in the CDR3. Germline CDR1 reads MGHRA; CDR2 reads YSYEKL. Germline trimming cut 1 base from V and 2 bases from J; bases unmatched to any gene: 18. The chain joins TRBV4-1 to TRBJ2-7; 9 positions match TRBD1. The sequences come from peripheral blood, collected 28 days after the second AZD1222 dose. The sequence came from an adult who received the AZD1222 COVID-19 vaccine. In nucleotides, the CDR3 is TGCGCCAGCAGCCAAGGGGCCGGGACAGGGTCGATCCTATTCCCCTACGAGCAGTACTTC. This sequence encodes CASSQGAGTGSILFPYEQYF.